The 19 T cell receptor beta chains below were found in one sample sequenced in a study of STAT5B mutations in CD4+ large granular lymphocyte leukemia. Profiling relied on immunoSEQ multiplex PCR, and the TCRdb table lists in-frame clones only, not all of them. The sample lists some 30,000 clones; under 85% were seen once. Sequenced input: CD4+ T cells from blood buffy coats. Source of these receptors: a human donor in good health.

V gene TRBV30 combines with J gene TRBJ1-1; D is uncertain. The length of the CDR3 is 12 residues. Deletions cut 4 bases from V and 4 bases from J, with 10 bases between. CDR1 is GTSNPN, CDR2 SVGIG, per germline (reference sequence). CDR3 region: CAWKRGSTEAFF. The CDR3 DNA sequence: TGTGCCTGGAAACGCGGTAGCACTGAAGCTTTCTTT. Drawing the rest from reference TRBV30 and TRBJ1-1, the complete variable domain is SQTIHQWPATLVQPVGSPLSLECTVEGTSNPNLYWYRQAAGRGLQLLFYSVGIGQISSEVPQNLSASRPQDRQFILSSKKLLLSDSGFYLCAWKRGSTEAFFGQGTRLTVV.

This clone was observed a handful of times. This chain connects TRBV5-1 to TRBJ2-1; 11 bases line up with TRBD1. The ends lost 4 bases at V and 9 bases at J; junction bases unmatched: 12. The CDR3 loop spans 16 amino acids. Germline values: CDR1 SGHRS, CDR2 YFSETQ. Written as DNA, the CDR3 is TGCGCCAGCAGCGGCCTGTCGGACAGGGGGCGGACTGAGCAGTTCTTC. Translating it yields CASSGLSDRGRTEQFF.

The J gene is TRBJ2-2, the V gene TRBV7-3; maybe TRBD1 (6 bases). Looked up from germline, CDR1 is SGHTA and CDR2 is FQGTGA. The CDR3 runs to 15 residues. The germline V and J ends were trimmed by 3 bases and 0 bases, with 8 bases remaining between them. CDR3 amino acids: CASSLGTPNTGELFF. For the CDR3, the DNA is TGTGCCAGCAGCTTGGGGACACCGAACACCGGGGAGCTGTTTTTT.

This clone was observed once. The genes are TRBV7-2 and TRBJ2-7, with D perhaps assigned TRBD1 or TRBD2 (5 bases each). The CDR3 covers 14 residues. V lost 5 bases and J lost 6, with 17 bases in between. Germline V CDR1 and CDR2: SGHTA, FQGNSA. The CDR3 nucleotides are TGTGCCAGCAGCAAATCCGGGACGCGAAGCGAGCAGTACTTC. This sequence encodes CASSKSGTRSEQYF.

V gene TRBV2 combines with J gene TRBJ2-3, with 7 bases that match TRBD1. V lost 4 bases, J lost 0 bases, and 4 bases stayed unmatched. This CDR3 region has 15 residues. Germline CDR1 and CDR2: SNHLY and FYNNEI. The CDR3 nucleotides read TGTGCCAGCAGTGCAGGGACAGCTAGCACAGATACGCAGTATTTT. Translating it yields CASSAGTASTDTQYF.

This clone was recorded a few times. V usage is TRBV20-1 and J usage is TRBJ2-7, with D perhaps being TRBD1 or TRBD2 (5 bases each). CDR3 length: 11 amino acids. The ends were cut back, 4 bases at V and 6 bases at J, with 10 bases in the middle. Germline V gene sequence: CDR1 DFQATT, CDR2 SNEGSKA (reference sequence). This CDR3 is CSAKMGVEQYF. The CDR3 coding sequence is TGCAGTGCTAAGATGGGGGTCGAGCAGTACTTC.

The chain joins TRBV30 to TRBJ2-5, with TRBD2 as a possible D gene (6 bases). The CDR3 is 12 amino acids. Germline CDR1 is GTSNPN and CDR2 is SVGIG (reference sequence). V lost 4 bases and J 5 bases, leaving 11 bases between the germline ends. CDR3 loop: CAWTPRGETQYF. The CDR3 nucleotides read TGTGCCTGGACCCCCCGGGGGGAGACCCAGTACTTC.

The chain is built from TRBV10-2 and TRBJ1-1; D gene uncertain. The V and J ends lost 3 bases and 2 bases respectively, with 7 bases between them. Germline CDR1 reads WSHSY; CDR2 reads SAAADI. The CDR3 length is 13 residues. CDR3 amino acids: CASSEVSNTEAFF. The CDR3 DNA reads TGCGCCAGCAGTGAAGTTAGCAACACTGAAGCTTTCTTT.

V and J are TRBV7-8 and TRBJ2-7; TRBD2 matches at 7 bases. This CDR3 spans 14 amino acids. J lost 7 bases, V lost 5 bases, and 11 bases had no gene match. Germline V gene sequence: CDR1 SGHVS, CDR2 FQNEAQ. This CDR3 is CASSPGGRVWEQYF. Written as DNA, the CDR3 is TGTGCCAGCAGCCCCGGGGGGAGGGTATGGGAGCAGTACTTC.

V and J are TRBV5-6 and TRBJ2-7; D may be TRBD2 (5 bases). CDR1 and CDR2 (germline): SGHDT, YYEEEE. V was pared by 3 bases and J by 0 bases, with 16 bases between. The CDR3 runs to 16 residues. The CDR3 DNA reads TGTGCCAGCAGCTCCCGGGGAAGGTTTCTCTCCTACGAGCAGTACTTC. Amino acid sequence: CASSSRGRFLSYEQYF. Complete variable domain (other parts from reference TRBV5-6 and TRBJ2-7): DAGVTQSPTHLIKTRGQQVTLRCSPKSGHDTVSWYQQALGQGPQFIFQYYEEEERQRGNFPDRFSGHQFPNYSSELNVNALLLGDSALYLCASSSRGRFLSYEQYFGPGTRLTVT.

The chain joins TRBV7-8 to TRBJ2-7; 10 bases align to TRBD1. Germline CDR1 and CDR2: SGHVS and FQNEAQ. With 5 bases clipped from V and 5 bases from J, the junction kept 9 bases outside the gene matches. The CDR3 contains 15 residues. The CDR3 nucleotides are TGTGCCAGCAGCGTGGACAGGGGGTTTTATGACGAGCAGTACTTC. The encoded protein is CASSVDRGFYDEQYF.

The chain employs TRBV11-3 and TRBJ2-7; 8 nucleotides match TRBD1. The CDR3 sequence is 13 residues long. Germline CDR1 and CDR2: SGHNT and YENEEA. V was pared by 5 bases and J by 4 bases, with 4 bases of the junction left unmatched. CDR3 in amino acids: CASSIRQGYEQYF. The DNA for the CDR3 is TGTGCCAGCAGCATCCGACAGGGGTACGAGCAGTACTTC.

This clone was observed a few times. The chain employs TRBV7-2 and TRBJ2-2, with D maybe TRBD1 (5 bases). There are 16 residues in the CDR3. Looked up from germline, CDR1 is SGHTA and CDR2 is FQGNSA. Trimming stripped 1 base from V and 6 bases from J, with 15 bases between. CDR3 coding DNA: TGTGCCAGCAGCTTAGGGACACCTCTGTCCTCCGGGGAGCTGTTTTTT. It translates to CASSLGTPLSSGELFF. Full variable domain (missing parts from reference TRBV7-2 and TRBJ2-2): GAGVSQSPSNKVTEKGKDVELRCDPISGHTALYWYRQSLGQGLEFLIYFQGNSAPDKSGLPSDRFSAERTGGSVSTLTIQRTQQEDSAVYLCASSLGTPLSSGELFFGEGSRLTVL.

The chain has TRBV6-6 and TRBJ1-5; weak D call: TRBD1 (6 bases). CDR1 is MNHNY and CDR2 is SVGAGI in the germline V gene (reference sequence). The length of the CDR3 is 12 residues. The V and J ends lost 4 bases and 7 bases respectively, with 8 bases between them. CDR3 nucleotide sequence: TGTGCCAGCAGTTTAGGGGGGCAGCCCCAGCATTTT. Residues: CASSLGGQPQHF.

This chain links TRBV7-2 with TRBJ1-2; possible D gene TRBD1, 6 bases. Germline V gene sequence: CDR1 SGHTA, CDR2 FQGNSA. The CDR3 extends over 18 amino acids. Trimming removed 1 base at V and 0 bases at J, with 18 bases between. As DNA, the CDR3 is TGTGCCAGCAGCTTAGGAGGTCAGGGGTTCTCCGCTAACTATGGCTACACCTTC. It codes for CASSLGGQGFSANYGYTF.

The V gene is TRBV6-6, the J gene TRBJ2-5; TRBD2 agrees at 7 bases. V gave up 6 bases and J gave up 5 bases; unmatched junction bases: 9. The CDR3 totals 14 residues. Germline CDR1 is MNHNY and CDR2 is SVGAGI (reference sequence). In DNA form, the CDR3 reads TGTGCCAGCAGCTCACCGAGCGGGGCTGAGACCCAGTACTTC. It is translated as CASSSPSGAETQYF.

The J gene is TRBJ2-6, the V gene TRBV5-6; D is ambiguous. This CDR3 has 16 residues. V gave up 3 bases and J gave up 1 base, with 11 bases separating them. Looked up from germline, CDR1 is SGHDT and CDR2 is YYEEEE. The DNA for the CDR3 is TGTGCCAGCAGCTGGACCGAAAAATCTGGGGCCAACGTCCTGACTTTC. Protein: CASSWTEKSGANVLTF. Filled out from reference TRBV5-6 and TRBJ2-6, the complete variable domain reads DAGVTQSPTHLIKTRGQQVTLRCSPKSGHDTVSWYQQALGQGPQFIFQYYEEEERQRGNFPDRFSGHQFPNYSSELNVNALLLGDSALYLCASSWTEKSGANVLTFGAGSRLTVL.

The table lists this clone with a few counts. The CDR3 is CASSGTPNSYEQYF. The CDR3, as DNA: TGTGCCAGCAGCGGGACACCAAACTCCTACGAGCAGTACTTC. The chain employs TRBV21-1 and TRBJ2-7; the table's D call TRBD1 went unverified against the DNA. TRBV21-1 is an annotated pseudogene. This CDR3 is 14 amino acids long.

As DNA, the CDR3 is TGTGCCAGCAGTCGAATCAATGAAAAACTGTTTTTT. Translating gives CASSRINEKLFF. This sequence joins TRBV6-6 and TRBJ1-4, with D uncertain. The V end lost 5 bases, the J end lost 5 bases, and 6 bases lay between the germline ends. The length of the CDR3 is 12 residues. The germline CDR1 and CDR2 sequences are MNHNY and SVGAGI (reference sequence).